A single T cell receptor (beta chain) is shown here with its context. Its antigen is not known. Being one base from a much bigger clone, this may be a read error. This specimen comes from a study of molecular identifiers for immune sequencing clone quantification. Study observations and caveats: More than 99% of effector molecules, versus under 1% of naive-cell molecules, belonged to clones above 20 RNA copies.

Sorting selected naive CD8 T cells with a CD8+CD4-CCR7+CD45RA+ phenotype. The CDR3 runs to 15 residues. Germline loops: CDR1 MGHRA, CDR2 YSYEKL. Bulk libraries came from a prior protocol with listed TCR primers. TCRdb re-derived calls from the PCR reads in MiXCR, one entry per CDR3 protein. The sample gives around 40,000 distinct CDR3 sequences, under 25% of which show up once; approximately 1% is in the top ten. The rearrangement links TRBV4-1 to TRBJ1-1, with 8 bases identical to TRBD1. This TCR was sampled from a human donor in good health. Some libraries in this study had Jurkat cell RNA spiked in. Sequences were obtained from naive CD8+ T cells from blood, with Jurkat cell RNA spiked in. Subset of the sample: FACS-sorted CD8+CD4-CCR7+CD45RA+ naive T cells. The CDR3: CASSQLTGGYTEAYF. The CDR3 DNA follows: TGCGCCAGCAGCCAATTAACAGGGGGGTATACTGAAGCTTACTTT.